The entry below describes one TCR beta chain. Amplification used 60 Vbeta primers and 13 Jbeta primers. Only in-frame clones appear in the TCRdb table, and some are missing; sequencing was by immunoSEQ multiplex PCR. This table holds more than 140,000 clones. The sample is drawn from a study of cytomegalovirus exposure and HLA in healthy donors. The source is a woman aged 18-29 years in good health and CMV-seronegative. The specimen was PBMCs.

The CDR3 DNA is TGTGCCAGCAGCGGCAACTCACGGTACAATGAGCAGTTCTTC. Encoded protein: CASSGNSRYNEQFF. J is TRBJ2-1 and V is TRBV9, with D unclear. This CDR3 region has 14 residues. The V gene lost 3 bases and the J gene lost 4 bases, with 11 bases spanning the gap. Looked up from germline, CDR1 is SGDLS and CDR2 is YYNGEE.